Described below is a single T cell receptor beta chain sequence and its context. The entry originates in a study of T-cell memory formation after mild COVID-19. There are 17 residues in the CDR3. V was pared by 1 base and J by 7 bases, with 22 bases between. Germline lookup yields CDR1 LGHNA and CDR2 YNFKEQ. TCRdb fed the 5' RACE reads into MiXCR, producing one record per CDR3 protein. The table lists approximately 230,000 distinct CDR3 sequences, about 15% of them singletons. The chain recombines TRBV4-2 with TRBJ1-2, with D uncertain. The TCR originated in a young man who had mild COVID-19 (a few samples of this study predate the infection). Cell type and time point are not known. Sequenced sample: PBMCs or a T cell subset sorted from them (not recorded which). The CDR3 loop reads CASSQGAGSTGFAGYTF. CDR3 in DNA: TGTGCCAGCAGCCAAGGCGCGGGGTCCACCGGGTTTGCTGGCTACACCTTC.